The 15 T cell receptor beta chains reported below all come from one sample, sequenced in a study of siplizumab effects on memory and regulatory T cells. Sequenced by immunoSEQ multiplex PCR; TCRdb stores in-frame clones only, minus some. The sample carries 15,000 to 20,000 clones, over 35% recorded once. Mixed lymphocyte reaction cells underwent more than 5 days of coculture at 37°C. Their antigen targets remain unknown. What was sequenced was CFSE-low (dividing) CD4+ T cells sorted from an allogeneic mixed lymphocyte reaction. All receptors come from a human donor in good health; the cells came from an allogeneic mixed lymphocyte reaction. Some clones in this sample may be carry-over from other donors' samples.

This clone was recorded once. This chain connects TRBV7-2 to TRBJ2-3; a weak D match, TRBD2 (6 bases). The V gene lost 1 base and the J gene lost 1 base, with 9 bases spanning the gap. Germline CDR1 is SGHTA and CDR2 is FQGNSA. This CDR3 comprises 15 residues. Written as DNA, the CDR3 is TGTGCCAGCAGCTTAGATGGGGAGGGCACAGATACGCAGTATTTT. It yields the protein CASSLDGEGTDTQYF.

The chain uses TRBV9 and TRBJ1-6; no reliable D call. The ends were cut back, 0 bases at V and 0 bases at J, with 4 bases in the middle. The germline CDR1 and CDR2 sequences are SGDLS and YYNGEE. The CDR3 runs to 15 residues. CDR3 amino acids: CASSVASSYNSPLHF. As DNA, the CDR3 is TGTGCCAGCAGCGTAGCTAGCTCCTATAATTCACCCCTCCACTTT.

This clone has just a few counts. The V call is TRBV29-1, the J call TRBJ2-7; D perhaps matches TRBD1 (6 bases). The CDR3 totals 13 residues. The ends were cut back, 4 bases at V and 2 bases at J, with 12 bases in the middle. Per germline, CDR1 SQVTM and CDR2 ANQGSEA. The chain's CDR3 is CSVGTGFPYEQYF. DNA for the CDR3: TGCAGCGTTGGAACAGGGTTCCCCTACGAGCAGTACTTC.

CDR3 DNA: TGCGCCAGCAGCTTGGTCCCCGGGGACACCATATATTTT. Protein product: CASSLVPGDTIYF. The chain links TRBV5-1 to TRBJ1-3; D is undetermined. Trimming stripped 0 bases from V and 8 bases from J, with 9 bases between. The V gene's germline CDR1 is SGHRS and CDR2 YFSETQ. The CDR3 length is 13 residues.

V and J are TRBV18 and TRBJ2-7; TRBD1 matches at 8 bases. V lost 3 bases to trimming and J lost 2 bases; unmatched junction nucleotides: 3. In germline, CDR1 is KGHSH, CDR2 LQKENI. This CDR3 has 14 amino acids. Written as DNA, the CDR3 is TGTGCCAGCTCACCCGGACAGGGTCCCTACGAGCAGTACTTC. It specifies CASSPGQGPYEQYF. Together with reference TRBV18 and TRBJ2-7, the CDR3 gives the full variable domain: NAGVMQNPRHLVRRRGQEARLRCSPMKGHSHVYWYRQLPEEGLKFMVYLQKENIIDESGMPKERFSAEFPKEGPSILRIQQVVRGDSAAYFCASSPGQGPYEQYFGPGTRLTVT.

This chain joins TRBV5-7 and TRBJ1-1, with a weak D call TRBD1 (6 bases). TRBV5-7 is known as an ORF, though its function is uncertain. This CDR3 is built from 13 residues. Trimming cost V 5 bases and J 7 bases, with 15 bases left between them. The CDR3 protein is CASRLGGGGEAFF. CDR3 DNA sequence: TGTGCCAGCAGGCTTGGGGGGGGCGGTGAAGCTTTCTTT.

The chain employs TRBV6-1 and TRBJ2-5; 11 positions match TRBD1. The end of the DNA aligns better with TRBJ2-7, so the J call may be wrong. The germline V gene has CDR1 MNHNS and CDR2 SASEGT. CDR3 size: 15 residues. DNA of the CDR3: TGTGCCAGCAGTGAATGGGGGACAGGGGGCTACGAGCAGTACTTC. Protein: CASSEWGTGGYEQYF.

This clone was detected a few times. The V gene is TRBV4-1, the J gene TRBJ1-1; no definite D call. Trimming left V 4 bases short and J 0 bases short, with 6 bases between. Germline values: CDR1 MGHRA, CDR2 YSYEKL. The CDR3 spans 13 residues. This chain's CDR3 is CASSLTLNTEAFF. The CDR3 DNA is TGCGCCAGCAGCCTTACCTTGAACACTGAAGCTTTCTTT.

The V and J genes are TRBV10-3 and TRBJ1-3; weak D call: TRBD1 (6 bases). Trimming took 8 bases from V and 0 from J, leaving 14 bases between them. This CDR3 comprises 15 residues. Germline assignment: CDR1 ENHRY and CDR2 SYGVKD. CDR3 loop: CAIQQGLISGNTIYF. The CDR3 nucleotides read TGTGCCATCCAACAGGGCCTAATCTCTGGAAACACCATATATTTT.

The rearrangement uses TRBV11-2 and TRBJ2-1; D is unclear. V dropped 2 bases and J dropped 12 bases, with 14 bases sitting between them. Per the germline V gene, CDR1 is SGHAT and CDR2 is FQNNGV. The CDR3 has 13 amino acids. As DNA, the CDR3 is TGTGCCAGCAGCTTACAAGGCGAGACCGGGCAGTTCTTC. It specifies CASSLQGETGQFF.

The J gene is TRBJ2-1, the V gene TRBV7-8; D tentatively reads TRBD1 or TRBD2 (5 bases each). Germline values: CDR1 SGHVS, CDR2 FQNEAQ. The CDR3 spans 14 residues. V was trimmed by 1 base and J by 7 bases, leaving 11 bases between them. The CDR3 protein is CASSLVAGTNEQFF. DNA of the CDR3: TGTGCCAGCAGCTTAGTTGCAGGGACGAATGAGCAGTTCTTC.

The genes are TRBV11-2 and TRBJ2-2; D remains ambiguous. Germline V gene lookup returns CDR1 SGHAT and CDR2 FQNNGV. Trimming shortened V by 2 bases and J by 0 bases, and 7 bases separated the two germline ends. The CDR3 is 15 amino acids. The CDR3 coding sequence is TGTGCCAGCAGCTTATTAGCTGCGAACACCGGGGAGCTGTTTTTT. Its translation is CASSLLAANTGELFF. The whole variable domain, remainder taken from reference TRBV11-2 and TRBJ2-2, is EAGVAQSPRYKIIEKRQSVAFWCNPISGHATLYWYQQILGQGPKLLIQFQNNGVVDDSQLPKDRFSAERLKGVDSTLKIQPAKLEDSAVYLCASSLLAANTGELFFGEGSRLTVL.

The chain employs TRBV5-6 and TRBJ2-1; D gene unclear. The V end lost 1 base, the J end lost 4 bases, and 3 bases lay between the germline ends. The CDR3 is 12 residues long. Germline V CDR1 and CDR2: SGHDT, YYEEEE. CDR3 amino acids: CASSLRYNEQFF. Here the CDR3 DNA reads TGTGCCAGCAGCTTGCGTTACAATGAGCAGTTCTTC.

The chain is built from TRBV29-1 and TRBJ2-5; possibly TRBD1 for D (6 bases). Looked up from germline, CDR1 is SQVTM and CDR2 is ANQGSEA. V lost 6 bases to trimming and J lost 0 bases, with 11 bases between them. The CDR3 loop spans 13 amino acids. For the CDR3, the DNA is TGCAGCGTCGCAAGGGGGTACCAAGAGACCCAGTACTTC. This translates into CSVARGYQETQYF.

The chain couples TRBV5-1 to TRBJ2-3, with D uncertain. Trimming cost V 4 bases and J 0 bases, with 9 bases left between them. Germline V gives CDR1 SGHRS, CDR2 YFSETQ. This CDR3 is built from 14 residues. The CDR3 here is CASSPSASTDTQYF. CDR3 DNA: TGCGCCAGCAGCCCCAGTGCTAGCACAGATACGCAGTATTTT.